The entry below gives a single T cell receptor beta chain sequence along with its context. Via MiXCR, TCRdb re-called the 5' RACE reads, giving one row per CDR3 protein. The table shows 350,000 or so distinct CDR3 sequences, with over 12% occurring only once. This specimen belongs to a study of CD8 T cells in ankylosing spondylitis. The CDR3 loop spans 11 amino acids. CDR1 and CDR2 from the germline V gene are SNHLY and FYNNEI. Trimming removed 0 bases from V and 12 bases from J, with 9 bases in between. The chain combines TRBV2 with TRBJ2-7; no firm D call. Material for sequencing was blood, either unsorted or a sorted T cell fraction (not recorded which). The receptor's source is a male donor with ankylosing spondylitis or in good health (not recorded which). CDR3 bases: TGTGCCAGCAGTGAAGCCGGATTTTCGTACTTC. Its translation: CASSEAGFSYF. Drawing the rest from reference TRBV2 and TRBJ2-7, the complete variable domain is EPEVTQTPSHQVTQMGQEVILRCVPISNHLYFYWYRQILGQKVEFLVSFYNNEISEKSEIFDDQFSVERPDGSNFTLKIRSTKLEDSAMYFCASSEAGFSYFGPGTRLTVT.